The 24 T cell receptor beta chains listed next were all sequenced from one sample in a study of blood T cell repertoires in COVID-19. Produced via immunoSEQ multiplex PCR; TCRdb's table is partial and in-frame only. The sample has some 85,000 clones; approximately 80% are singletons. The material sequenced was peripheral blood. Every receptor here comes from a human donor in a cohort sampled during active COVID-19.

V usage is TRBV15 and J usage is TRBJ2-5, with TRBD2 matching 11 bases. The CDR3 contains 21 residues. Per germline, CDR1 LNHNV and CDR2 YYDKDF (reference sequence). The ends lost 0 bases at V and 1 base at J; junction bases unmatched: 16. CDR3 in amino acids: CATSRDSGTSGTSAGQETQYF. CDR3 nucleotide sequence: TGTGCCACCAGCAGAGATAGCGGGACTAGCGGCACCTCCGCGGGCCAAGAGACCCAGTACTTC.

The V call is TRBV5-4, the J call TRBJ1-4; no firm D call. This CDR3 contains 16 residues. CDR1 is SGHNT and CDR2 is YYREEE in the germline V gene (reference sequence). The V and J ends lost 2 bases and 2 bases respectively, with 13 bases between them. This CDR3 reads CASSLGVAHTNEKLFF. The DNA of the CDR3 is TGTGCCAGCAGCTTAGGAGTGGCTCACACTAATGAAAAACTGTTTTTT.

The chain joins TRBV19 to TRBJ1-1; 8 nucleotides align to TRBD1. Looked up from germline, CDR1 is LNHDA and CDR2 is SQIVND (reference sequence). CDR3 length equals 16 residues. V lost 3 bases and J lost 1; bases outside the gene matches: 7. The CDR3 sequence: CASSIWGQVGNTEAFF. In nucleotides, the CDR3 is TGTGCCAGTAGTATCTGGGGACAGGTGGGGAACACTGAAGCTTTCTTT.

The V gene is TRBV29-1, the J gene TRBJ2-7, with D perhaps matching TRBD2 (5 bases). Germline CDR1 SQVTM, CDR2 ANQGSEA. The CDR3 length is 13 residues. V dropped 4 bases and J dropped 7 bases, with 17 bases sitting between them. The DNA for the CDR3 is TGCAGCGTTGCCGTGAGGGCCCCGAGGGAGCAGTACTTC. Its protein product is CSVAVRAPREQYF.

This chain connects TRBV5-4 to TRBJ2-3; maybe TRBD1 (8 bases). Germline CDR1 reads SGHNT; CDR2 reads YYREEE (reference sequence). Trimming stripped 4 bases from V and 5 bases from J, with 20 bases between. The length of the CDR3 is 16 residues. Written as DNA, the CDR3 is TGTGCCAGCAGCCCCCAGGGGGCGGGAGTTAAAGATACGCAGTATTTT. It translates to CASSPQGAGVKDTQYF.

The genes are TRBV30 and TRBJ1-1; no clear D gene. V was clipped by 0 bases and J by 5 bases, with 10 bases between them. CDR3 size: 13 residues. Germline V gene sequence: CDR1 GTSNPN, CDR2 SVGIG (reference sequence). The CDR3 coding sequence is TGTGCCTGGAGTGTCGGGCAGCGGACTGAAGCTTTCTTT. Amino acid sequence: CAWSVGQRTEAFF.

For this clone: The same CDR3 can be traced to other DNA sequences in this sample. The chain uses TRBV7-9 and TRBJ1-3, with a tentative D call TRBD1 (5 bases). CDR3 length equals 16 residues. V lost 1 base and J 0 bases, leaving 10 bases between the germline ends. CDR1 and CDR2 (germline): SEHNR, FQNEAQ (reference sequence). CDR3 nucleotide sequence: TGTGCCAGCAGCTTAGGACAGCCGAACTCTGGAAACACCATATATTTT. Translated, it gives CASSLGQPNSGNTIYF.

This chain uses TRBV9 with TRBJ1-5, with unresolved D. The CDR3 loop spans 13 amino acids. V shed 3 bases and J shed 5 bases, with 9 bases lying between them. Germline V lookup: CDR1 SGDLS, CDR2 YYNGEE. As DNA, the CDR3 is TGTGCCAGCAGCGCGACCGGGGATCAGCCCCAGCATTTT. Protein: CASSATGDQPQHF.

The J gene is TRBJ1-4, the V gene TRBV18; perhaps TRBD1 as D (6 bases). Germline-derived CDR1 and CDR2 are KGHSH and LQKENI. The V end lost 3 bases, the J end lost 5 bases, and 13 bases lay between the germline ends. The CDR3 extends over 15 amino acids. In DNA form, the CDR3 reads TGTGCCAGCTCACCCGGGCAGACAGGCAATGAAAAACTGTTTTTT. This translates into CASSPGQTGNEKLFF.

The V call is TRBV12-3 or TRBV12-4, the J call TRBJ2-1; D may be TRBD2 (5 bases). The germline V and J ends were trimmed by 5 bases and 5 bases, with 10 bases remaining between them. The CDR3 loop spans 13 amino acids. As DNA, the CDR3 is TGTGCCAGCAGTACCGGGGAGAACAATGAGCAGTTCTTC. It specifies CASSTGENNEQFF.

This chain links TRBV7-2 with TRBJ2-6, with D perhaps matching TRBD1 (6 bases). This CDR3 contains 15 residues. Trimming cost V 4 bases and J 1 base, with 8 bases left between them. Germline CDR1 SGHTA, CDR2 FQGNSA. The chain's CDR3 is CASSYTGSGANVLTF. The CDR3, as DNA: TGTGCCAGCAGCTACACAGGGTCTGGGGCCAACGTCCTGACTTTC.

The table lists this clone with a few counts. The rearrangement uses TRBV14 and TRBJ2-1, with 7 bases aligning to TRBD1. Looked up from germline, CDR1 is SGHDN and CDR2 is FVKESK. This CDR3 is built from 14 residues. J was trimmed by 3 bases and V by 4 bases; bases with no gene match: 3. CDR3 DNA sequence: TGTGCCAGCAGCCCCAACAGGGGCTACAATGAGCAGTTCTTC. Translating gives CASSPNRGYNEQFF.

CDR3 loop: CASSGGDRTDTQYF. The CDR3 nucleotides are TGTGCCAGCTCCGGGGGGGATCGCACAGATACGCAGTATTTT. The J gene is TRBJ2-3, the V gene TRBV27, with 8 bases lining up with TRBD2. The CDR3 covers 14 residues. Germline loops: CDR1 MNHEY, CDR2 SMNVEV (reference sequence). Trimming cost V 8 bases and J 1 base; bases outside gene matches: 5.

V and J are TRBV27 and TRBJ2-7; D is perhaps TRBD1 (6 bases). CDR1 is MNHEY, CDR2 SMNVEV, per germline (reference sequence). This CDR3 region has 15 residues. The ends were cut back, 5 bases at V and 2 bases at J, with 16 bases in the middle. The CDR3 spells CASSANRDLPYEQYF. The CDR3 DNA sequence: TGTGCCAGCAGTGCAAACAGGGACCTCCCCTACGAGCAGTACTTC.

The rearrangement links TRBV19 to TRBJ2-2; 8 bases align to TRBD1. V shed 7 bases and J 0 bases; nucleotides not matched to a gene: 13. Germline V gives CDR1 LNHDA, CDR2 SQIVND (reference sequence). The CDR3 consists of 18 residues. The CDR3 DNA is TGTGCCAGTACCGCGAAATCACCGACAGGGGCGAACACCGGGGAGCTGTTTTTT. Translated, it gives CASTAKSPTGANTGELFF.

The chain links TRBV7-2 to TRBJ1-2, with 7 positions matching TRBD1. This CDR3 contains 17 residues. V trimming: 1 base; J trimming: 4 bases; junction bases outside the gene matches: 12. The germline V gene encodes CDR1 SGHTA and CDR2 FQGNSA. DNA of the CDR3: TGTGCCAGCAGCTTAGAAAGGGGGCCCACACCTCTCTATGGCTACACCTTC. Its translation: CASSLERGPTPLYGYTF.

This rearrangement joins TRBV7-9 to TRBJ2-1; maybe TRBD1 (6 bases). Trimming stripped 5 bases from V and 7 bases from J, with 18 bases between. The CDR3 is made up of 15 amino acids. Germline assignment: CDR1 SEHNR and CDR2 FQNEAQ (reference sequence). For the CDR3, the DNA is TGTGCCAGCAGCACTAGGGGGACCATCGGGAATGAGCAGTTCTTC. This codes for CASSTRGTIGNEQFF.

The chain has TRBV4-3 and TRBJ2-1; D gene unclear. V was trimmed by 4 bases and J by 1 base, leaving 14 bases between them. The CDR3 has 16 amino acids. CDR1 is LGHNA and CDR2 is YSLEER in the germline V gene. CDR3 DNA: TGCGCCAGCAGCCTTAGGAGTTCTGGGTCCTACAATGAGCAGTTCTTC. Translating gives CASSLRSSGSYNEQFF.

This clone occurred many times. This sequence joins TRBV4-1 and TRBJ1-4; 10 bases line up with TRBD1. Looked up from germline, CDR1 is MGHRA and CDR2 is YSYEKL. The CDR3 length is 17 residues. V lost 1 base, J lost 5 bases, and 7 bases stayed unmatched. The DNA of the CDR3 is TGCGCCAGCAGCCAAGGGATGCCGGGACAGGGGAATGAAAAACTGTTTTTT. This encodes CASSQGMPGQGNEKLFF.

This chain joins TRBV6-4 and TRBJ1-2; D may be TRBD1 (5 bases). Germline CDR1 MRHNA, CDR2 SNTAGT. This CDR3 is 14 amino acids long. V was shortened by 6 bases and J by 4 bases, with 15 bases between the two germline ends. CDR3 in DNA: TGTGCCAGCAGGAGTGCGGCTGGGGCCTATGGCTACACCTTC. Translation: CASRSAAGAYGYTF.

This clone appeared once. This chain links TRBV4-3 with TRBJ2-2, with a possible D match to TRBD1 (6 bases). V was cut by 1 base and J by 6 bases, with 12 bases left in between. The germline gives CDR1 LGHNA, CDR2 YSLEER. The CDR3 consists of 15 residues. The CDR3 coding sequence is TGCGCCAGCAGCCAAGGAGGGACATTCCCCGGGGAGCTGTTTTTT. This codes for CASSQGGTFPGELFF.

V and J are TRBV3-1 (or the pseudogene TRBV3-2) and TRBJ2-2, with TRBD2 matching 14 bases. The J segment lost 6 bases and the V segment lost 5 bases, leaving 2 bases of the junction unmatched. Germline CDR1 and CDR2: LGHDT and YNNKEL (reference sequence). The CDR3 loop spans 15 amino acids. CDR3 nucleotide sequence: TGTGCCAGCAGCTCGACTAGCGGGAGGGCCGGGGAGCTGTTTTTT. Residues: CASSSTSGRAGELFF.

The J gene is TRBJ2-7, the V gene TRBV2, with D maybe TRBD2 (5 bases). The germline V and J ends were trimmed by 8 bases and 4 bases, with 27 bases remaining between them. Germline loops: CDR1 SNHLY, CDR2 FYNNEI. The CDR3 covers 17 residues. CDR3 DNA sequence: TGTGCCAGCTCTAAGGGTGGGATGAGGGTTGTTCCTTACGAGCAGTACTTC. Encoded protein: CASSKGGMRVVPYEQYF.

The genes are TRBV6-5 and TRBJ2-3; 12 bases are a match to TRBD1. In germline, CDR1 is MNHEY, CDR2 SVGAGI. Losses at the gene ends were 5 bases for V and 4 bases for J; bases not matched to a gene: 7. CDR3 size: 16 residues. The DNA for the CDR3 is TGTGCCAGCAGTAACTGGGGACAGGGGGCCTCAGATACGCAGTATTTT. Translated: CASSNWGQGASDTQYF.